What follows are 28 T cell receptor beta chains derived from one specimen sequenced in a study of metastatic and nonmetastatic thyroid tumors. TCRdb reprocessed the PCR reads via MiXCR. The table includes about 14,000 clones, around 3.9% detected once. No patient received treatment before thyroid surgery. The material sequenced was tumor tissue. Source of these receptors: a female donor with papillary thyroid cancer or a benign thyroid nodule (not recorded which). Some clones in this sample may be carry-over from other donors' samples.

This clone was recorded a few times. The chain employs TRBV6-1 and TRBJ1-2; TRBD1 is a possible D gene (6 bases). The CDR3 covers 15 residues. Between the trimmed V and J ends, which lost 6 bases and 1 base, there was a span of 15 bases. Germline assignment: CDR1 MNHNS and CDR2 SASEGT. CDR3 region: CASRIGGGHNYGYTF. CDR3 nucleotides: TGTGCCAGCAGGATTGGTGGGGGACATAACTATGGCTACACCTTC.

This clone turned up a few times. V and J are TRBV28 and TRBJ2-7; TRBD2 aligns across 9 bases. This CDR3 has 13 residues. Germline assignment: CDR1 MDHEN and CDR2 SYDVKM. Trimming cost V 7 bases and J 6 bases; bases outside gene matches: 7. CDR3 nucleotide sequence: TGTGCCAGCACGCTAGCGGGGTCGTCCGAGCAGTACTTC. It yields the protein CASTLAGSSEQYF. Full variable domain (outside the CDR3, taken from reference TRBV28 and TRBJ2-7): DVKVTQSSRYLVKRTGEKVFLECVQDMDHENMFWYRQDPGLGLRLIYFSYDVKMKEKGDIPEGYSVSREKKERFSLILESASTNQTSMYLCASTLAGSSEQYFGPGTRLTVT.

The chain carries TRBV6-1 and TRBJ2-3; 7 nucleotides line up with TRBD2. There are 15 residues in the CDR3. J gave up 2 bases and V 1 base, and 3 bases lay outside the gene matches. The germline CDR1 and CDR2 sequences are MNHNS and SASEGT. The chain's CDR3 is CASSEGGGATDTQYF. The CDR3 bases are TGTGCCAGCAGTGAAGGGGGGGGAGCCACAGATACGCAGTATTTT.

This clone was counted only a few times. The chain employs TRBV7-8 and TRBJ1-1; TRBD1 might be the D (5 bases). Germline V lookup: CDR1 SGHVS, CDR2 FQNEAQ. Trimming removed 5 bases at V and 0 bases at J, with 10 bases between. This CDR3 spans 14 amino acids. In DNA, the CDR3 is TGTGCCAGCAGCGCCGACAGCCTGAACACTGAAGCTTTCTTT. Its protein is CASSADSLNTEAFF.

A few counts support this clone. The V and J genes are TRBV6-2 or TRBV6-3 and TRBJ2-7, with TRBD2 matching over 8 bases. Germline loops: CDR1 MNHEY, CDR2 SVGEGT. This CDR3 contains 15 residues. V trimming: 6 bases; J trimming: 0 bases; junction bases outside the gene matches: 7. CDR3 residues: CASSTTSGSSYEQYF. In DNA form, the CDR3 reads TGTGCCAGCAGCACTACGAGCGGGAGCTCCTACGAGCAGTACTTC.

The J gene is TRBJ1-4, the V gene TRBV14, with D unclear. V was trimmed by 4 bases and J by 8 bases, leaving 8 bases between them. CDR1 and CDR2 (germline): SGHDN, FVKESK. This CDR3 contains 12 residues. CDR3 amino acids: CASSRLAEKLFF. CDR3 nucleotides: TGTGCCAGCAGCCGCTTGGCCGAAAAACTGTTTTTT.

A few counts support this clone. This chain links TRBV6-2 or TRBV6-3 with TRBJ2-3, with 14 positions matching TRBD2. V shed 8 bases and J 6 bases; nucleotides not matched to a gene: 13. There are 17 residues in the CDR3. Germline lookup yields CDR1 MNHEY and CDR2 SVGEGT. DNA of the CDR3: TGTGCCAGCTCCTACAGCGGGACTAGCGGGAGTGGGGATACGCAGTATTTT. Translating it yields CASSYSGTSGSGDTQYF.

This clone has a handful of counts. This rearrangement joins TRBV6-1 to TRBJ2-3; 9 nucleotides match TRBD2. The germline CDR1 and CDR2 sequences are MNHNS and SASEGT. This CDR3 region has 15 residues. V trimming: 6 bases; J trimming: 3 bases; junction bases outside the gene matches: 7. CDR3 DNA sequence: TGTGCCAGCAGCCCAACTAGCGGGCGTACAGATACGCAGTATTTT. Translated, it gives CASSPTSGRTDTQYF.

The genes are TRBV27 and TRBJ1-2; D uncertain. Germline assignment: CDR1 MNHEY and CDR2 SMNVEV (reference sequence). V lost 5 bases and J 2 bases, leaving 9 bases between the germline ends. This CDR3 has 13 residues. The DNA of the CDR3 is TGTGCCAGCAGTCCCAGACCAAACTATGGCTACACCTTC. Its protein product is CASSPRPNYGYTF.

In this sample, this clone turned up many times. The chain recombines TRBV7-9 with TRBJ2-2; 8 bases are a match to TRBD1. V shed 2 bases, J shed 7 bases, and the junction held 15 bases outside the gene matches. This CDR3 spans 18 amino acids. The V gene's germline CDR1 is SEHNR and CDR2 FQNEAQ (reference sequence). The CDR3 loop is CASSLYGGAGGADGELFF. In DNA, the CDR3 is TGTGCCAGCAGCTTATACGGGGGTGCAGGGGGCGCGGACGGGGAGCTGTTTTTT.

The V call is TRBV6-9, the J call TRBJ2-7; TRBD2 agrees at 7 bases. Germline CDR1 MNHGY, CDR2 SVAAGI. V lost 2 bases, J lost 3 bases, and 4 bases stayed unmatched. This CDR3 has 14 amino acids. The CDR3 region is CASSYLAEGYEQYF. The CDR3 DNA follows: TGTGCCAGCAGTTATCTAGCGGAAGGCTACGAGCAGTACTTC.

This chain connects TRBV27 to TRBJ2-1; D ambiguous. The CDR3 loop spans 15 amino acids. From germline, CDR1 is MNHEY and CDR2 SMNVEV (reference sequence). V was shortened by 4 bases and J by 3 bases, with 13 bases between the two germline ends. The DNA for the CDR3 is TGTGCCAGCAGTTCCGGAACTAACAACTACAATGAGCAGTTCTTC. Amino acids: CASSSGTNNYNEQFF.

This clone has only a few counts. The rearrangement uses TRBV12-3 or TRBV12-4 and TRBJ1-5, with D uncertain. The CDR3 length is 13 residues. Trimming cost V 3 bases and J 4 bases, with 7 bases left between them. CDR3 sequence (DNA): TGTGCCAGCAGTTTCAATCGGAATCAGCCCCAGCATTTT. It translates to CASSFNRNQPQHF.

The chain recombines TRBV7-9 with TRBJ2-3; 7 nucleotides agree with TRBD2. CDR1 SEHNR and CDR2 FQNEAQ come from the germline V gene (reference sequence). The CDR3 spans 18 residues. Trimming cost V 5 bases and J 5 bases; bases outside gene matches: 19. In DNA form, the CDR3 reads TGTGCCAGCAGCCGATGGGGTACGGGGGGAAGCATTGGAGATACGCAGTATTTT. Encoded protein: CASSRWGTGGSIGDTQYF.

This rearrangement joins TRBV20-1 to TRBJ1-3; D uncertain. Trimming removed 5 bases at V and 3 bases at J, with 14 bases between. This CDR3 is built from 14 residues. From germline, CDR1 is DFQATT and CDR2 SNEGSKA (reference sequence). CDR3 loop: CSAPDLRGGNTIYF. The CDR3 DNA is TGCAGTGCTCCGGACCTCCGGGGTGGAAACACCATATATTTT.

This clone was detected ten times or more. As DNA, the CDR3 is TGTGCCAGCAGTGAATTCCAGGTAGGCTCCTACGAGCAGTACTTC. This encodes CASSEFQVGSYEQYF. V gene TRBV6-1 combines with J gene TRBJ2-7; D gene unclear. This CDR3 region has 15 residues. Germline loops: CDR1 MNHNS, CDR2 SASEGT. The germline V and J ends were trimmed by 2 bases and 0 bases, with 11 bases remaining between them.

The chain links TRBV6-2 or TRBV6-3 to TRBJ2-3, with 7 bases fitting TRBD2. The germline V gene encodes CDR1 MNHEY and CDR2 SVGEGT. V was pared by 0 bases and J by 6 bases, with 6 bases of the junction left unmatched. This CDR3 comprises 15 residues. CDR3 protein: CASSYSLRESDTQYF. The CDR3 DNA sequence: TGTGCCAGCAGTTACTCGCTGCGGGAGAGCGATACGCAGTATTTT.

This clone came up a few times. V is TRBV20-1 and J is TRBJ2-5; 7 bases line up with TRBD2. The CDR3 consists of 16 residues. The ends lost 0 bases at V and 5 bases at J; junction bases unmatched: 12. Germline lookup yields CDR1 DFQATT and CDR2 SNEGSKA (reference sequence). CDR3 coding DNA: TGCAGTGCTAGAGATCAGGTAGCGGGTAAATTGGAGACCCAGTACTTC. Its protein product is CSARDQVAGKLETQYF.

This clone was found many times. This chain uses TRBV28 with TRBJ1-4, with a weak D call TRBD1 (5 bases). The germline V gene has CDR1 MDHEN and CDR2 SYDVKM. V was shortened by 7 bases and J by 0 bases, with 12 bases between the two germline ends. The CDR3 length is 15 residues. The CDR3 nucleotides read TGTGCCAGCACCCCTTGGGGCTCAACTAATGAAAAACTGTTTTTT. It is translated as CASTPWGSTNEKLFF.

This clone has more than one count but fewer than ten. The DNA for the CDR3 is TGCGCCAGCAGCTCGAGGGAGGGCACGGAGCAGTTCTTC. As protein: CASSSREGTEQFF. The gene calls are TRBV4-1 and TRBJ2-1; 7 nucleotides agree with TRBD2. This CDR3 spans 13 amino acids. Trimming at V came to 5 bases and at J to 10 bases, leaving 8 bases not matched to a gene. Germline assignment: CDR1 MGHRA and CDR2 YSYEKL.

This sequence joins TRBV28 and TRBJ1-5, with a weak D call TRBD1 (5 bases). This CDR3 is 13 amino acids long. Germline V CDR1 and CDR2: MDHEN, SYDVKM. V was cut by 7 bases and J by 2 bases, with 9 bases left in between. The CDR3 coding sequence is TGTGCCAGCATAGGGGTTGGCAATCAGCCCCAGCATTTT. This codes for CASIGVGNQPQHF.

This clone came up a few times. The J gene is TRBJ1-2, the V gene TRBV6-2 or TRBV6-3; D perhaps matches TRBD1 (5 bases). V lost 5 bases, J lost 8 bases, and 18 bases lay in between. Germline V gene lookup returns CDR1 MNHEY and CDR2 SVGEGT. CDR3 length: 14 amino acids. The CDR3 protein is CASSPVGDRGGYTF. The CDR3 bases are TGTGCCAGCAGTCCCGTAGGGGACCGCGGAGGCTACACCTTC.

V gene TRBV6-1 combines with J gene TRBJ2-2, with D perhaps matching TRBD2 (5 bases). The V end was cut by 10 bases, the J end by 7 bases, with 19 bases between. From germline, CDR1 is MNHNS and CDR2 SASEGT. This CDR3 region has 14 residues. CDR3 bases: TGTGCCATCCAAGGACGGGCCGAGGGCGGGGAGCTGTTTTTT. The encoded protein is CAIQGRAEGGELFF.

The chain uses TRBV3-2 and TRBJ1-5; the table calls TRBD1, which could not be checked here. TRBV3-2 is designated a pseudogene. This CDR3 has 13 amino acids. In DNA form, the CDR3 reads TGTGCCAGCAGAGACAGTTACAATCAGCCCCAGCATTTT. Protein product: CASRDSYNQPQHF.

In this sample, this clone turned up a few times. The chain couples TRBV11-3 to TRBJ2-7; either TRBD1 or TRBD2 may fit D (5 bases each). Trimming took off 6 bases at V and 3 bases at J, with 18 bases between the two ends. The CDR3 is 15 amino acids. The germline V gene has CDR1 SGHNT and CDR2 YENEEA. In DNA form, the CDR3 reads TGTGCCAGCAGTACTCCGGGACCCAGGGTCTACGAGCAGTACTTC. This gives the protein CASSTPGPRVYEQYF.

The chain recombines TRBV27 with TRBJ1-1, with 9 bases identical to TRBD1. Per germline, CDR1 MNHEY and CDR2 SMNVEV (reference sequence). Trimming took 5 bases from V and 3 from J; bases not matched to a gene: 13. The CDR3 is 17 amino acids. This CDR3 reads CASSPGQGRDGDTEAFF. The CDR3 DNA follows: TGTGCCAGCAGTCCAGGACAGGGGCGAGATGGGGACACTGAAGCTTTCTTT.

By share, this clone ranks as medium-sized. The chain couples TRBV20-1 to TRBJ2-1; weak D call: TRBD1 (6 bases). V was shortened by 5 bases and J by 2 bases, with 10 bases between the two germline ends. Germline assignment: CDR1 DFQATT and CDR2 SNEGSKA (reference sequence). This CDR3 region has 13 residues. CDR3 in amino acids: CSARQVTYNEQFF. CDR3 coding DNA: TGCAGTGCTCGACAGGTCACCTACAATGAGCAGTTCTTC.

The chain employs TRBV6-1 and TRBJ2-3; D ambiguous. Germline V gives CDR1 MNHNS, CDR2 SASEGT. The CDR3 length is 14 residues. The V and J ends lost 1 base and 6 bases respectively, with 11 bases between them. CDR3 protein: CASSEGADTDTQYF. The CDR3 region has the DNA TGTGCCAGCAGTGAAGGGGCAGACACCGATACGCAGTATTTT.